One sample yielded the 22 T cell receptor beta chains listed below, sequenced in a study of T cells in Graves' hyperthyroidism and ophthalmopathy. There were TCR beta CDR3 regions amplified from RNA transcripts. The HTBI set primed first-round TCR CDR3 RT-PCR. TCRdb independently ran MiXCR on the multiplex PCR reads; one entry per CDR3 protein. The sample includes approximately 400,000 distinct CDR3 sequences, 11% to 15% of them seen just once. Sequencing was carried out using blood. These receptors originate from a woman aged 60-75 years with Graves' hyperthyroidism.

This clonotype was counted only a few times. A read error is possible here, since a much larger clone lies one base away. CDR3 coding DNA: TGTGCCAGCAGTCGACCTGGTGGCTATGGCTGCACCTTC. Its protein product is CASSRPGGYGCTF. The gene calls are TRBV28 and TRBJ1-2; D uncertain. The V gene's germline CDR1 is MDHEN and CDR2 SYDVKM. The CDR3 loop spans 13 amino acids.

This sequence joins TRBV9 and TRBJ2-2, with 7 positions matching TRBD2. CDR1 and CDR2 from the germline V gene are SGDLS and YYNGEE. J lost 7 bases, V lost 3 bases, and 6 bases had no gene match. This CDR3 has 14 residues. CDR3 sequence reads: CASSEPASGGELFF. CDR3 sequence (DNA): TGTGCCAGCAGCGAGCCAGCTAGCGGCGGGGAGCTGTTTTTT.

This clonotype was detected ten times or more. The rearrangement links TRBV7-9 to TRBJ2-1; the D gene could be TRBD1 or TRBD2 (5 bases each). The germline V gene has CDR1 SEHNR and CDR2 FQNEAQ (reference sequence). Trimming shortened V by 5 bases and J by 0 bases, and 11 bases separated the two germline ends. The CDR3 extends over 15 amino acids. CDR3 nucleotides: TGTGCCAGCAGCGAGGGACCTAGCTCCTACAATGAGCAGTTCTTC. Amino acid sequence: CASSEGPSSYNEQFF.

This clonotype came up many times. The chain is built from TRBV2 and TRBJ2-1; tentatively, D is TRBD2 (6 bases). The V end lost 1 base, the J end lost 4 bases, and 11 bases lay between the germline ends. CDR1 and CDR2 (germline): SNHLY, FYNNEI. The CDR3 loop spans 15 amino acids. The CDR3 DNA sequence: TGTGCCAGCAGTGAAGGAGCAGGACTATACAATGAGCAGTTCTTC. Translated: CASSEGAGLYNEQFF.

This chain links TRBV19 with TRBJ1-1; D is perhaps TRBD1 (6 bases). The CDR3 is made up of 13 amino acids. Trimming shortened V by 6 bases and J by 9 bases, and 17 bases separated the two germline ends. Per the germline V gene, CDR1 is LNHDA and CDR2 is SQIVND (reference sequence). The CDR3: CASSVDPRDKAFF. The CDR3 DNA is TGTGCCAGTAGCGTTGATCCTAGGGACAAAGCTTTCTTT.

Many counts were recorded for this clonotype. The chain employs TRBV3-1 and TRBJ2-7; a possible D gene is TRBD1 (6 bases). V was trimmed by 1 base and J by 3 bases, leaving 10 bases between them. This CDR3 comprises 14 residues. The V gene's germline CDR1 is LGHDT and CDR2 YNNKEL (reference sequence). In DNA, the CDR3 is TGTGCCAGCAGCCAAGGTAGGGGGAACTACGAGCAGTACTTC. Its translation is CASSQGRGNYEQYF.

The chain is built from TRBV20-1 and TRBJ2-1, with D possibly matching TRBD1 (6 bases). CDR1 is DFQATT and CDR2 is SNEGSKA in the germline V gene (reference sequence). CDR3 length equals 13 residues. V was shortened by 8 bases and J by 6 bases, with 17 bases between the two germline ends. The CDR3 reads CSTNRDTGNEQFF. In nucleotides, the CDR3 is TGCAGTACTAACAGGGACACGGGCAATGAGCAGTTCTTC.

This clonotype was observed at least ten times. This chain uses TRBV19 with TRBJ1-5, with 9 bases lining up with TRBD1. The CDR3 has 20 amino acids. Trimming removed 3 bases from V and 1 base from J; junction bases left unmatched: 16. Looked up from germline, CDR1 is LNHDA and CDR2 is SQIVND (reference sequence). The CDR3 DNA reads TGTGCCAGTAGTATGGAGGCCACAGGGGGCGGATGGGGGAGCAATCAGCCCCAGCATTTT. Its protein is CASSMEATGGGWGSNQPQHF.

This clonotype was picked up many times. The J gene is TRBJ1-3, the V gene TRBV12-3 or TRBV12-4; 10 bases fit TRBD1. The CDR3 runs to 14 residues. The ends lost 7 bases at V and 6 bases at J; junction bases unmatched: 6. The CDR3 nucleotides read TGTGCCAGCACCCGACAGGGGGCGGCAAACACCATATATTTT. As protein: CASTRQGAANTIYF.

This clonotype showed up many times. The chain recombines TRBV3-1 with TRBJ2-7; a possible D gene is TRBD1 (6 bases). CDR3 length equals 13 residues. Trimming took off 1 base at V and 6 bases at J, with 10 bases between the two ends. Per germline, CDR1 LGHDT and CDR2 YNNKEL (reference sequence). The CDR3: CASSQGTGSEQYF. The CDR3 nucleotides are TGTGCCAGCAGCCAAGGCACAGGGTCCGAGCAGTACTTC.

In this sample, this clonotype turned up a few times. This chain uses TRBV11-2 with TRBJ2-1; no firm D call. CDR1 SGHAT and CDR2 FQNNGV come from the germline V gene. V was cut by 1 base and J by 6 bases, with 10 bases left in between. This CDR3 is built from 14 residues. DNA for the CDR3: TGTGCCAGCAGCTTAGTCGGGTTAGGCAATGAGCAGTTCTTC. This translates into CASSLVGLGNEQFF.

Worth noting for this clonotype: One end of the junction is discordant with germline, which a read error may explain. This sequence joins TRBV7-7 and TRBJ2-1; 13 bases map to TRBD2. This CDR3 comprises 16 residues. CDR1 SSHAT and CDR2 FNYEAQ come from the germline V gene (reference sequence). The CDR3 bases are TGTGCTAGCAGCTTCGGGACTAGCGGGACGTACAATGAGCAGTTCTTC. It specifies CASSFGTSGTYNEQFF.

This clonotype was seen ten or more times. This chain joins TRBV30 and TRBJ1-5, with TRBD1 matching over 7 bases. Germline values: CDR1 GTSNPN, CDR2 SVGIG (reference sequence). The CDR3 spans 15 residues. J gave up 9 bases and V 0 bases, and 11 bases lay outside the gene matches. The CDR3 DNA reads as TGTGCCTGGAGTGTAAGCTGGGCAGGGGGTTCGCCCCAGCATTTT. This codes for CAWSVSWAGGSPQHF.

This clonotype was recorded many times. The CDR3 DNA sequence: TGTGCCAGCAGCTTTAGCGGGAGGAAGACAGATACGCAGTATTTT. Protein product: CASSFSGRKTDTQYF. The rearrangement uses TRBV11-2 and TRBJ2-3; 10 positions agree with TRBD2. The CDR3 totals 15 residues. Germline V gene sequence: CDR1 SGHAT, CDR2 FQNNGV. The trim removed 3 bases at V and 3 bases at J, leaving 3 bases unmatched.

There are many counts of this clonotype. The J gene is TRBJ1-1, the V gene TRBV18; D remains unclear. Trimming stripped 3 bases from V and 4 bases from J, with 15 bases between. The germline gives CDR1 KGHSH, CDR2 LQKENI. CDR3 length: 15 residues. This CDR3 is CASSPSGERGTEAFF. In DNA form, the CDR3 reads TGTGCCAGCTCACCGAGTGGGGAGAGAGGCACTGAAGCTTTCTTT.

This clonotype occurred a few times. CDR3 in DNA: TGCGCCAGCAGCCAGGCACCGGGACTAGCAAGTCACGAGCAGTACTTC. It is translated as CASSQAPGLASHEQYF. The chain employs TRBV4-1 and TRBJ2-7; TRBD2 matches at 9 bases. In germline, CDR1 is MGHRA, CDR2 YSYEKL. V lost 3 bases, J lost 5 bases, and 11 bases stayed unmatched. There are 16 residues in the CDR3.

This clonotype was observed a few times. A read error is possible here, since a much larger clone lies one base away. The J gene is TRBJ2-1, the V gene TRBV3-1; 12 bases align to TRBD2. Losses at the gene ends were 6 bases for V and 8 bases for J; bases not matched to a gene: 8. Germline CDR1 reads LGHDT; CDR2 reads YNNKEL (reference sequence). The CDR3 runs 15 residues. CDR3 DNA sequence: TGTGCCAGCAGACCGACTAGCGGGAGCCCCCATGAGCAGTTCTTC. As protein: CASRPTSGSPHEQFF.

This clonotype was picked up a small number of times. The genes are TRBV7-3 and TRBJ2-7; a weak D match, TRBD2 (6 bases). Germline CDR1 and CDR2: SGHTA and FQGTGA. The CDR3 sequence is 14 residues long. V shed 3 bases and J shed 2 bases, with 11 bases lying between them. CDR3 nucleotide sequence: TGTGCCAGCAGCTTGGGCGGGAAAACCTACGAGCAGTACTTC. It is translated as CASSLGGKTYEQYF.

The rearrangement joins TRBV10-3 to TRBJ2-7, with 14 bases aligning to TRBD2. V lost 6 bases and J lost 5; bases outside the gene matches: 6. The CDR3 is made up of 15 amino acids. Germline V gene sequence: CDR1 ENHRY, CDR2 SYGVKD. This CDR3 is CAISVGTSGSHEQYF. For the CDR3, the DNA is TGTGCCATCAGCGTCGGGACTAGCGGGAGCCACGAGCAGTACTTC.

This clonotype was observed at least ten times. The chain couples TRBV3-1 to TRBJ2-1; D is possibly TRBD2 (5 bases). The V gene's germline CDR1 is LGHDT and CDR2 YNNKEL (reference sequence). The CDR3 covers 13 residues. Trimming left V 3 bases short and J 7 bases short, with 10 bases between. The CDR3 DNA sequence: TGTGCCAGCAGCCACCCCGGAGGAAATGAGCAGTTCTTC. Encoded protein: CASSHPGGNEQFF.

This clonotype turned up a few times. J is TRBJ2-1 and V is TRBV10-3, with 8 positions matching TRBD1. J gave up 1 base and V 6 bases, and 2 bases lay outside the gene matches. Germline assignment: CDR1 ENHRY and CDR2 SYGVKD. This CDR3 spans 14 amino acids. CDR3 sequence (DNA): TGTGCCATCAGGCGGACAGGGTCCTACAATGAGCAGTTCTTC. The encoded protein is CAIRRTGSYNEQFF.

At least ten counts were recorded for this clonotype. The chain couples TRBV3-1 to TRBJ2-3, with a tentative D call TRBD1 (6 bases). The V gene lost 6 bases and the J gene lost 2 bases, with 12 bases spanning the gap. This CDR3 contains 14 residues. Germline lookup yields CDR1 LGHDT and CDR2 YNNKEL (reference sequence). CDR3 coding DNA: TGTGCCAGCAGAGACGGGACAAACACAGATACGCAGTATTTT. It yields the protein CASRDGTNTDTQYF.